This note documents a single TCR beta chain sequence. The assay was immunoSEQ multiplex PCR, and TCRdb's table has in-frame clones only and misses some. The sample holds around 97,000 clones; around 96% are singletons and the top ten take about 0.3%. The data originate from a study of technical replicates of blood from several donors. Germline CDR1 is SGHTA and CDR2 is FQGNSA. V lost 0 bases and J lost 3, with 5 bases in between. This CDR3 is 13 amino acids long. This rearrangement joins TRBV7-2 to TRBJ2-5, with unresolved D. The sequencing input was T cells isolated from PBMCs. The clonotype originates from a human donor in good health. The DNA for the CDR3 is TGTGCCAGCAGCTTAGCCAGTGAAGAGACCCAGTACTTC. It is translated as CASSLASEETQYF.